This TCR beta chain was sequenced for a study of control samples from healthy donors and cancer patients. Clones were sequenced by immunoSEQ multiplex PCR, and TCRdb holds only the in-frame ones, with some missing. The sample yields 70,000 to 75,000 clones, 85% to 90% seen once. The CDR3 extends over 14 amino acids. Germline CDR1 is SGHRS and CDR2 is YFSETQ. Trimming removed 2 bases at V and 5 bases at J, with 11 bases between. Sequencing was performed on PBMCs. The receptor was isolated from a man in his fifties or sixties with lung cancer. The chain links TRBV5-1 to TRBJ1-5, with D uncertain. For the CDR3, the DNA is TGCGCCAGCAGCTTTGGAGGGCAGGATCAGCCCCAGCATTTT. The encoded protein is CASSFGGQDQPQHF.